Below, one TCR beta chain is given with its context. This clone was seen a single time. Its antigen is not yet known. No clone much larger than this one lies a single base away; base qualities are absent. The data were taken from a study of blood T cell repertoires in COVID-19 (dated by TCRdb to 2018 to 2021). Concerning the study at large: Samples from collaborators originated in the United States, Italy and Spain and spanned both the acute and convalescent phases of COVID-19. Deeply sampled blood TCRbeta repertoires from subjects exposed to, actively infected with, or recovered from COVID-19 were included in the dataset. A freely available public database, intended as a resource for researchers studying the immune response to SARS-CoV-2, is where the repertoires were released. Where available, HLA class I and class II types were taken from metadata supplied by the sample provider and were not determined by assay-based typing. A de-identified subject ID, COVID-19 status, age in years and sex were almost always included in the sample metadata. The samples were drawn from two sources: the first 160 participants of the ongoing ImmuneRACE study, and 950 to 1,500 subjects contributed by 6 global collaborators. The prospective study material was composed of cDNA or gDNA derived from T cells, B-cell-depleted T cells, or PBMCs.

One collaborating source in Seattle enrolled patients during active infection and followed them longitudinally through the course of disease. Collaborating institutions collected whole blood in K2EDTA tubes following their own protocols. For TCRbeta analysis, collaborator samples were shipped as frozen whole blood, as isolated PBMCs, or as DNA extracted from either sample type. General study outcomes and caveats: The quantity of clinical and demographic metadata differed by source and by participant and was supplied without curation.

The cysteine opens and the phenylalanine closes a CDR3 of 15 amino acids. Only the CDR3 region is kept as DNA, spanning 45 bases read in frame from base 1. V was cut back by 2 bases and J by 4 bases, leaving a gap of 14 bases between them. CDR1 and CDR2, per the germline V gene, are MNHEY and SVGAGI. TCRbeta CDR3 regions were amplified from genomic DNA using the immunoSEQ Assay, a bias-controlled multiplex PCR. Processing in the source paper ran as follows. Within the assay, amplification of reference gene primers was used to estimate how many nucleated cells each sample contained. To quantify the absolute abundance of each unique TCRbeta CDR3 rearrangement, sequence reads were collapsed and filtered. Productive Simpson clonality was computed per sample as the square root of Simpson's diversity index over productive rearrangements. TCRdb holds this immuneACCESS table with in-frame rearrangements only. Some clones are missing; in checked studies, unresolved V genes explain under half, and the rest has no known cause. Clone size and the V and J calls come from that table; the DNA yielded D and trimming. In this sample the table shows about 310,000 clones, roughly 90% of which occur a single time. The biggest ten clones account for 2.9% of the sample.

This chain is built from TRBV6-5 and TRBJ1-2; TRBD1 is perhaps the D gene, given 5 matching bases. The sequenced sample was peripheral blood. This sequence originates from a woman under 40 with COVID-19, enrolled during active disease. The DNA sequence reads TGTGCCAGCAGTTACGCGGGGGGAGATAGCTATGGCTACACCTTC. The resulting protein is CASSYAGGDSYGYTF.